One and the same sample provided the 26 T cell receptor beta chains below, sequenced in a study of cytomegalovirus exposure and HLA in healthy donors. PCR amplification relied on 60 Vbeta primers (plus 13 Jbeta primers). The method was immunoSEQ multiplex PCR; TCRdb's version includes in-frame clones alone and lacks a portion of them. The data show 100,000 to 120,000 clones, more than 65% seen once. Sequences were obtained from PBMCs. The receptors stem from a man aged 25 to 45 in good health and CMV-seropositive.

This chain uses TRBV9 with TRBJ1-6; D is perhaps TRBD1 (5 bases). The ends were cut back, 3 bases at V and 6 bases at J, with 13 bases in the middle. The germline CDR1 and CDR2 sequences are SGDLS and YYNGEE. The CDR3 loop spans 15 amino acids. CDR3 in DNA: TGTGCCAGCAGCGCCCTCCAGGGAGGTAATTCACCCCTCCACTTT. Its protein is CASSALQGGNSPLHF. Combining the CDR3 with reference TRBV9 and TRBJ1-6 gives the whole variable domain DSGVTQTPKHLITATGQRVTLRCSPRSGDLSVYWYQQSLDQGLQFLIQYYNGEERAKGNILERFSAQQFPDLHSELNLSSLELGDSALYFCASSALQGGNSPLHFGNGTRLTVT.

About this clone: The sample has other DNA sequences that encode this CDR3 too. The gene calls are TRBV9 and TRBJ2-1; 11 positions agree with TRBD2. Germline V CDR1 and CDR2: SGDLS, YYNGEE. Trimming took 2 bases from V and 7 from J; bases not matched to a gene: 8. The CDR3 runs to 16 residues. Here the CDR3 DNA reads TGTGCCAGCAGCGTGGGGTCCGGGACTAGCGGAAATGAGCAGTTCTTC. This sequence encodes CASSVGSGTSGNEQFF. The full variable domain, its missing parts supplied by reference TRBV9 and TRBJ2-1, is DSGVTQTPKHLITATGQRVTLRCSPRSGDLSVYWYQQSLDQGLQFLIQYYNGEERAKGNILERFSAQQFPDLHSELNLSSLELGDSALYFCASSVGSGTSGNEQFFGPGTRLTVL.

The V and J genes are TRBV7-2 and TRBJ2-7; 8 bases are a match to TRBD2. Germline-derived CDR1 and CDR2 are SGHTA and FQGNSA. J was trimmed by 7 bases and V by 1 base; bases with no gene match: 3. The CDR3 has 13 amino acids. CDR3 DNA: TGTGCCAGCAGCTTAGTGGTAGCGGGGGAGCAGTACTTC. Encoded protein: CASSLVVAGEQYF.

The chain is built from TRBV27 and TRBJ1-1; possible D gene TRBD1, 6 bases. The CDR3 contains 14 residues. With 6 bases removed from V and 1 base from J, the gap between germline ends came to 12 bases. In germline, CDR1 is MNHEY, CDR2 SMNVEV (reference sequence). The CDR3 DNA reads TGTGCCAGCAGCACTAGGGGGAGGAACACTGAAGCTTTCTTT. Residues: CASSTRGRNTEAFF.

The chain couples TRBV6-5 to TRBJ2-5; tentative D call: TRBD1 (7 bases). Deletions cut 2 bases from V and 3 bases from J, with 13 bases between. The germline V gene encodes CDR1 MNHEY and CDR2 SVGAGI. The CDR3 totals 15 residues. The CDR3, as DNA: TGTGCCAGCAGTTACCGGAGGGGGCGCGAAGAGACCCAGTACTTC. Its protein product is CASSYRRGREETQYF.

V gene TRBV6-5 combines with J gene TRBJ1-4; D call uncertain. The CDR3 runs to 15 residues. Trimming removed 4 bases at V and 7 bases at J, with 16 bases between. Germline lookup yields CDR1 MNHEY and CDR2 SVGAGI. Written as DNA, the CDR3 is TGTGCCAGCAGTTCGGTGGGCGCAGTTAGTGAAAAACTGTTTTTT. This sequence encodes CASSSVGAVSEKLFF.

This rearrangement joins TRBV6-1 to TRBJ2-3, with D hard to call. Per germline, CDR1 MNHNS and CDR2 SASEGT. CDR3 length: 13 residues. Trimming took 9 bases from V and 6 from J, leaving 16 bases between them. CDR3 bases: TGTGCCAGTGGAGAGGTGCGGATGGATACGCAGTATTTT. It yields the protein CASGEVRMDTQYF.

The CDR3 loop is CSVGGWQGNTEAFF. In DNA form, the CDR3 reads TGCAGCGTTGGGGGTTGGCAGGGGAACACTGAAGCTTTCTTT. J is TRBJ1-1 and V is TRBV29-1; D may be TRBD1 (5 bases). CDR3 length: 14 residues. The germline gives CDR1 SQVTM, CDR2 ANQGSEA. Trimming shortened V by 4 bases and J by 1 base, and 13 bases separated the two germline ends.

This clone was observed a handful of times. The chain combines TRBV4-2 with TRBJ2-7; a weak D match, TRBD1 (6 bases). V was clipped by 0 bases and J by 2 bases, with 14 bases between them. Germline V gene lookup returns CDR1 LGHNA and CDR2 YNFKEQ. The CDR3 is 16 amino acids. For the CDR3, the DNA is TGTGCCAGCAGCCAAGAAATGGGGGCTTTAACCTACGAGCAGTACTTC. Amino acid sequence: CASSQEMGALTYEQYF.

The V call is TRBV7-9, the J call TRBJ1-2, with TRBD1 matching 8 bases. The V and J ends lost 5 bases and 5 bases, in that order; junction bases with no gene match: 4. Germline CDR1 is SEHNR and CDR2 is FQNEAQ (reference sequence). CDR3 length: 13 amino acids. CDR3 sequence reads: CASSPGQDYGYTF. The CDR3 coding sequence is TGTGCCAGCAGCCCGGGACAGGATTATGGCTACACCTTC.

The chain combines TRBV5-5 with TRBJ1-1; 9 nucleotides agree with TRBD1. The CDR3 loop spans 15 amino acids. Germline values: CDR1 SGHKS, CDR2 YYEKEE (reference sequence). J was trimmed by 2 bases and V by 3 bases; bases with no gene match: 5. This CDR3 reads CASSYMGQGNTEAFF. CDR3 DNA: TGTGCCAGCAGCTATATGGGACAGGGTAACACTGAAGCTTTCTTT.

The chain uses TRBV7-8 and TRBJ1-4, with D possibly being TRBD1 (6 bases). Germline CDR1 is SGHVS and CDR2 is FQNEAQ. The CDR3 covers 15 residues. V lost 5 bases to trimming and J lost 7 bases, with 17 bases between them. CDR3 nucleotides: TGTGCCAGCAGCCCGCAACAGGGTCCCTCTGAAAAACTGTTTTTT. It is translated as CASSPQQGPSEKLFF.

The chain carries TRBV6-1 and TRBJ1-2; 8 bases are shared with TRBD1. V was clipped by 8 bases and J by 0 bases; unmatched bases: 5. This CDR3 has 14 amino acids. The germline V gene encodes CDR1 MNHNS and CDR2 SASEGT. CDR3: CASYKQGANYGYTF. In DNA form, the CDR3 reads TGTGCCAGCTATAAACAGGGGGCTAACTATGGCTACACCTTC.

The genes are TRBV19 and TRBJ2-7; 7 nucleotides line up with TRBD2. Looked up from germline, CDR1 is LNHDA and CDR2 is SQIVND (reference sequence). This CDR3 comprises 16 residues. Trimming removed 0 bases from V and 2 bases from J; junction bases left unmatched: 7. The DNA for the CDR3 is TGTGCCAGTAGTATAGATAAGGAACGGGGGGCCTACGAGCAGTACTTC. Encoded protein: CASSIDKERGAYEQYF.

The chain links TRBV5-6 to TRBJ1-5; TRBD1 aligns across 7 bases. This CDR3 has 16 residues. The V and J ends lost 4 bases and 1 base, in that order; junction bases with no gene match: 8. CDR1 SGHDT and CDR2 YYEEEE come from the germline V gene. The CDR3 loop is CASSQGGQWSNQPQHF. The CDR3 DNA follows: TGTGCCAGCAGCCAGGGGGGACAGTGGAGCAATCAGCCCCAGCATTTT.

V and J are TRBV10-2 and TRBJ1-2; tentatively, D is TRBD1 (6 bases). The V end lost 6 bases, the J end lost 0 bases, and 14 bases lay between the germline ends. The CDR3 totals 15 residues. The germline V gene encodes CDR1 WSHSY and CDR2 SAAADI. Written as DNA, the CDR3 is TGCGCCAGCAGGGACAGTTTTATCGCTAACTATGGCTACACCTTC. Translation gives CASRDSFIANYGYTF.

V usage is TRBV29-1 and J usage is TRBJ2-7; 7 bases are a match to TRBD1. Losses at the gene ends were 5 bases for V and 3 bases for J; bases not matched to a gene: 7. This CDR3 is built from 13 residues. Germline CDR1 reads SQVTM; CDR2 reads ANQGSEA. CDR3 DNA: TGCAGCGTTTCCCGGGACAGCCTCTACGAGCAGTACTTC. This encodes CSVSRDSLYEQYF.

The sample holds a few counts of this clone. This sequence joins TRBV4-2 and TRBJ2-7; 7 bases match TRBD2. The CDR3 sequence is 14 residues long. V gave up 2 bases and J gave up 8 bases; unmatched junction bases: 9. The V gene's germline CDR1 is LGHNA and CDR2 YNFKEQ. In DNA, the CDR3 is TGTGCCAGCAGCCAACGGGCGGGGGAAGATAAGCAGTACTTC. This encodes CASSQRAGEDKQYF.

The V call is TRBV12-1, the J call TRBJ2-3; TRBD2, as called in the table, went unchecked against the DNA. TRBV12-1 is noted as a pseudogene. The CDR3 contains 18 residues. CDR3 nucleotide sequence: TGTGCCAGCAGCCCTGAGATGCGGGGGGGGCCTAGCACAGATACGCAGTATTTT. Amino acid sequence: CASSPEMRGGPSTDTQYF.

V is TRBV5-1 and J is TRBJ2-5; 11 nucleotides match TRBD2. The ends lost 0 bases at V and 7 bases at J; junction bases unmatched: 5. This CDR3 has 15 amino acids. CDR1 and CDR2 from the germline V gene are SGHRS and YFSETQ. In nucleotides, the CDR3 is TGCGCCAGCAGCTTGGCACTAGCGGGGGAGGCGACCCAGTACTTC. Protein sequence: CASSLALAGEATQYF.

This clone was detected only once. The rearrangement links TRBV5-1 to TRBJ2-1; D uncertain. V was cut by 5 bases and J by 5 bases, with 17 bases left in between. This CDR3 contains 15 residues. The germline V gene encodes CDR1 SGHRS and CDR2 YFSETQ. DNA for the CDR3: TGCGCCAGCAGTGAGGCAACCCCTCTGGACAATGAGCAGTTCTTC. This translates into CASSEATPLDNEQFF. Using reference TRBV5-1 and TRBJ2-1 for the parts outside the CDR3, the full variable domain is KAGVTQTPRYLIKTRGQQVTLSCSPISGHRSVSWYQQTPGQGLQFLFEYFSETQRNKGNFPGRFSGRQFSNSRSEMNVSTLELGDSALYLCASSEATPLDNEQFFGPGTRLTVL.

CDR3 in amino acids: CASSYSASSTQFF. The CDR3 DNA reads TGTGCCAGCAGTTACTCTGCTAGCTCCACGCAGTTCTTC. The gene calls are TRBV6-6 and TRBJ2-1; D might be TRBD2 (5 bases). With 0 bases removed from V and 12 bases from J, the gap between germline ends came to 12 bases. CDR3 length equals 13 residues. Germline CDR1 MNHNY, CDR2 SVGAGI (reference sequence).

This clone was picked up a small number of times. The rearrangement joins TRBV28 to TRBJ1-2; possible D gene TRBD1, 5 bases. The germline V gene encodes CDR1 MDHEN and CDR2 SYDVKM. The length of the CDR3 is 16 residues. The V and J ends lost 2 bases and 3 bases respectively, with 16 bases between them. This chain's CDR3 is CASSLGPGTSHYGYTF. The CDR3 DNA follows: TGTGCCAGCAGTTTAGGGCCAGGGACTTCCCACTATGGCTACACCTTC.

This clone was counted a few times. The chain couples TRBV11-2 to TRBJ2-7; TRBD2 matches at 14 bases. Trimming cost V 4 bases and J 0 bases; bases outside gene matches: 8. Germline-derived CDR1 and CDR2 are SGHAT and FQNNGV. CDR3 length: 18 amino acids. The DNA of the CDR3 is TGTGCCAGCAGCTCCTGGACTAGCGGGGGGCCGAGCTCCTACGAGCAGTACTTC. Translation: CASSSWTSGGPSSYEQYF.

CDR3 sequence reads: CASSPFARGTNEKLFF. CDR3 sequence (DNA): TGCGCCAGCAGCCCGTTCGCCCGGGGGACTAATGAAAAACTGTTTTTT. The rearrangement uses TRBV4-3 and TRBJ1-4; D possibly corresponds to TRBD1 (5 bases). The germline V gene encodes CDR1 LGHNA and CDR2 YSLEER. This CDR3 contains 16 residues. V lost 4 bases, J lost 2 bases, and 14 bases lay in between.

V usage is TRBV7-2 and J usage is TRBJ2-5; 7 bases map to TRBD2. Germline V lookup: CDR1 SGHTA, CDR2 FQGNSA. This CDR3 has 14 residues. V gave up 1 base and J gave up 7 bases; unmatched junction bases: 6. The DNA of the CDR3 is TGTGCCAGCAGCTTAGGACTAGCAGGTGGGACCCAGTACTTC. This gives the protein CASSLGLAGGTQYF.